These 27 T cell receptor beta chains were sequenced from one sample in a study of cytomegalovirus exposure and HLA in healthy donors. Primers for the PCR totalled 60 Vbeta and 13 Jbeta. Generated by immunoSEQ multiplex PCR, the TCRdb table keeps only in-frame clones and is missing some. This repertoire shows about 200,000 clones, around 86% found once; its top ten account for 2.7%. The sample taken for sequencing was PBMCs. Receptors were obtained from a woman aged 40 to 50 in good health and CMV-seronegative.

CDR3: CASSPMEETQYF. As DNA, the CDR3 is TGTGCCAGCAGCCCGATGGAGGAGACCCAGTACTTC. The V and J genes are TRBV7-9 and TRBJ2-5; D remains ambiguous. The germline V gene has CDR1 SEHNR and CDR2 FQNEAQ (reference sequence). Trimming stripped 5 bases from V and 5 bases from J, with 9 bases between. The CDR3 is 12 amino acids.

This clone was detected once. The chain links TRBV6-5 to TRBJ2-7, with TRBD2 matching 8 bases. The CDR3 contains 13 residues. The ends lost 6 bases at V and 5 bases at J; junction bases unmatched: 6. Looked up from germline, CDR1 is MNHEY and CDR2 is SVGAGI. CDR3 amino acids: CASRFGRAHEQYF. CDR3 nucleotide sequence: TGTGCCAGCAGATTCGGGAGGGCGCACGAGCAGTACTTC.

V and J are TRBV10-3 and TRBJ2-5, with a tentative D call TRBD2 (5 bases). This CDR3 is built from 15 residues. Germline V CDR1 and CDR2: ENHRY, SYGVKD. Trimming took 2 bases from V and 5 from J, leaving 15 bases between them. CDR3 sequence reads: CAISEGLFGRETQYF. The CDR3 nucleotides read TGTGCCATCAGTGAGGGACTCTTCGGGCGGGAGACCCAGTACTTC.

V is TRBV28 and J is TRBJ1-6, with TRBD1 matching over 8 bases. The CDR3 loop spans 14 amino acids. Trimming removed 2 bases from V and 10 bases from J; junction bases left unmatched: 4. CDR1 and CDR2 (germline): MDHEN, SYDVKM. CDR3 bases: TGTGCCAGCAGTTTAGACAGGGGCCGGTCACCCCTCCACTTT. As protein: CASSLDRGRSPLHF.

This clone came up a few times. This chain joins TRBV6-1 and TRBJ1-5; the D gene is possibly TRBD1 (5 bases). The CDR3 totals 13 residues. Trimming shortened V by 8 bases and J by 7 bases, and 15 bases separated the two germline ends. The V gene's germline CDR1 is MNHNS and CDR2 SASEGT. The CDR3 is CASQGVVGQPQHF. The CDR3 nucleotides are TGTGCCAGCCAAGGGGTCGTAGGCCAGCCCCAGCATTTT.

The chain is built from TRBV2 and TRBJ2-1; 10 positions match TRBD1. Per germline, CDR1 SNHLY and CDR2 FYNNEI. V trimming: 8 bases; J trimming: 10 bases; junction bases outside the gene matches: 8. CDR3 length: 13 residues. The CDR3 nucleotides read TGTGCCAGCGGAGCGGACAGGGGGAGGGAGCAGTTCTTC. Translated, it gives CASGADRGREQFF.

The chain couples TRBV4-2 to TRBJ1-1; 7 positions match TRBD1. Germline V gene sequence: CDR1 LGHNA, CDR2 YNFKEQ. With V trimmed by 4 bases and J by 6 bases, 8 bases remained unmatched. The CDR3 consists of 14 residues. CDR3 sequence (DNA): TGTGCCAGCAGCCCAGAAAACAGGGGAGCTGAAGCTTTCTTT. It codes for CASSPENRGAEAFF.

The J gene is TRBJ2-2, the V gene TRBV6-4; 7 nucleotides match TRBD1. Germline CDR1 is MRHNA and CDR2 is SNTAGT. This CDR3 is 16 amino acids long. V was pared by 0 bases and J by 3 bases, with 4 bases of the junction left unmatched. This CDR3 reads CASSDSKGGDTGELFF. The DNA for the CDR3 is TGTGCCAGCAGTGACTCGAAAGGGGGCGACACCGGGGAGCTGTTTTTT.

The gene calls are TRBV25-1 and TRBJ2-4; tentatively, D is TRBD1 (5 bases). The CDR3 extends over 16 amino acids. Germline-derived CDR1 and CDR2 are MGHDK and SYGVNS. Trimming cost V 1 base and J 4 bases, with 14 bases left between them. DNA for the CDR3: TGTGCCAGCAGTGAATCGACCCACAGGAATAAAAACATTCAGTACTTC. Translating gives CASSESTHRNKNIQYF.

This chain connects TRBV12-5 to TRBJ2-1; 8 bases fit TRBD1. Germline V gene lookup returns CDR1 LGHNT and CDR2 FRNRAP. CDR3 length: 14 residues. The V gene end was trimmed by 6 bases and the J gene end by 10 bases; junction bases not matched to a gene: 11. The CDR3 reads CASGPGQGLQEQFF. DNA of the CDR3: TGTGCTAGTGGCCCCGGACAGGGTTTGCAGGAGCAGTTCTTC. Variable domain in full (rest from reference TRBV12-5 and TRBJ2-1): DARVTQTPRHKVTEMGQEVTMRCQPILGHNTVFWYRQTMMQGLELLAYFRNRAPLDDSGMPKDRFSAEMPDATLATLKIQPSEPRDSAVYFCASGPGQGLQEQFFGPGTRLTVL.

The CDR3 region has the DNA TGCGCCAGCAGCTTGGGGGAGCTCTCCTACAATGAGCAGTTCTTC. Amino acids: CASSLGELSYNEQFF. The rearrangement joins TRBV5-1 to TRBJ2-1; the D gene is possibly TRBD2 (5 bases). The V end was cut by 0 bases, the J end by 0 bases, with 7 bases between. This CDR3 comprises 15 residues. Germline assignment: CDR1 SGHRS and CDR2 YFSETQ.

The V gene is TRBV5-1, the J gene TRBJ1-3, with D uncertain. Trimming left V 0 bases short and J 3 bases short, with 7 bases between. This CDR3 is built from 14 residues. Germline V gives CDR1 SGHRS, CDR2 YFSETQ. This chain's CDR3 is CASSLGSGGNTIYF. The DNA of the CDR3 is TGCGCCAGCAGCTTGGGGTCAGGTGGAAACACCATATATTTT. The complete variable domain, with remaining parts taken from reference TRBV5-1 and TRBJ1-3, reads KAGVTQTPRYLIKTRGQQVTLSCSPISGHRSVSWYQQTPGQGLQFLFEYFSETQRNKGNFPGRFSGRQFSNSRSEMNVSTLELGDSALYLCASSLGSGGNTIYFGEGSWLTVV.

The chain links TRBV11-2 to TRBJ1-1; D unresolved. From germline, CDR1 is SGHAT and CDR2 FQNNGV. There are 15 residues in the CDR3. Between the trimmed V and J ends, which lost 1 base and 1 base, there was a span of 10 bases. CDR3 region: CASSLVDVRNTEAFF. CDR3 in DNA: TGTGCCAGCAGCTTAGTCGATGTTAGGAACACTGAAGCTTTCTTT.

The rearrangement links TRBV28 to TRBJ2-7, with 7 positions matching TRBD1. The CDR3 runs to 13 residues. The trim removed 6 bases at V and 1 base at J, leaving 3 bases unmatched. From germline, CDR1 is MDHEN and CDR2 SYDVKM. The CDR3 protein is CASSSGQSYEQYF. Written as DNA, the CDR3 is TGTGCCAGCAGCTCGGGACAGTCCTACGAGCAGTACTTC. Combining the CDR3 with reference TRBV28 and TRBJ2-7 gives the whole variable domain DVKVTQSSRYLVKRTGEKVFLECVQDMDHENMFWYRQDPGLGLRLIYFSYDVKMKEKGDIPEGYSVSREKKERFSLILESASTNQTSMYLCASSSGQSYEQYFGPGTRLTVT.

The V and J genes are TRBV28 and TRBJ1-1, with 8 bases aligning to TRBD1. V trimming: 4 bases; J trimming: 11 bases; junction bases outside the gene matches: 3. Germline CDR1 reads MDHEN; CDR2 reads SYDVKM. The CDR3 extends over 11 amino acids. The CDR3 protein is CASSYRGSAFF. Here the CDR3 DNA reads TGTGCCAGCAGTTACAGGGGGTCCGCTTTCTTT.

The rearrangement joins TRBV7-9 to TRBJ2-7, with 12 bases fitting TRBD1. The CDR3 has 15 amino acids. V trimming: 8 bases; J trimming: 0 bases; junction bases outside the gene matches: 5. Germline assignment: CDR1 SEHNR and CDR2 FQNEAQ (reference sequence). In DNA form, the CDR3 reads TGTGCCAGCGAGCCGGGACAGGGGGCCTCCTACGAGCAGTACTTC. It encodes CASEPGQGASYEQYF.

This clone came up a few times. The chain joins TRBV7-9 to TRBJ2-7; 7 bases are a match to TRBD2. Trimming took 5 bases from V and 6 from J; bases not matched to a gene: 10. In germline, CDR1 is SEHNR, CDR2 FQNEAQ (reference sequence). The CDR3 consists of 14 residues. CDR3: CASSDGEGIGEQYF. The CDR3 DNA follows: TGTGCCAGCAGCGACGGGGAGGGTATTGGCGAGCAGTACTTC. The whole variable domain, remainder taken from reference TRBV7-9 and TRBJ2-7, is DTGVSQNPRHKITKRGQNVTFRCDPISEHNRLYWYRQTLGQGPEFLTYFQNEAQLEKSRLLSDRFSAERPKGSFSTLEIQRTEQGDSAMYLCASSDGEGIGEQYFGPGTRLTVT.

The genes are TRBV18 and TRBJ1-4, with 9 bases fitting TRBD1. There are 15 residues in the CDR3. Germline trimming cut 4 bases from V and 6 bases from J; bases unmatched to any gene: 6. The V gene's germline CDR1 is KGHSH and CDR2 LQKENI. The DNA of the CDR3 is TGTGCCAGCTCACAGGGACAGGGCGGCGATGAAAAACTGTTTTTT. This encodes CASSQGQGGDEKLFF.

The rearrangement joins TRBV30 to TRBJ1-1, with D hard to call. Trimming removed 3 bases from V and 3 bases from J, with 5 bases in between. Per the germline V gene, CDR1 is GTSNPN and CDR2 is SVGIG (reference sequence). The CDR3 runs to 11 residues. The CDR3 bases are TGTGCCTGGAGCCCTTACACTGAAGCTTTCTTT. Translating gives CAWSPYTEAFF.

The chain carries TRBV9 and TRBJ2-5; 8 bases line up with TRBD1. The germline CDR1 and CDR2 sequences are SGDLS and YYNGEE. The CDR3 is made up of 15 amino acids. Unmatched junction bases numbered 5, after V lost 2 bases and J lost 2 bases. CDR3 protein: CASSVGTGYQETQYF. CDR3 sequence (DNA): TGTGCCAGCAGCGTGGGGACAGGATATCAAGAGACCCAGTACTTC. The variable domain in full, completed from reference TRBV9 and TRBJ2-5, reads DSGVTQTPKHLITATGQRVTLRCSPRSGDLSVYWYQQSLDQGLQFLIQYYNGEERAKGNILERFSAQQFPDLHSELNLSSLELGDSALYFCASSVGTGYQETQYFGPGTRLLVL.

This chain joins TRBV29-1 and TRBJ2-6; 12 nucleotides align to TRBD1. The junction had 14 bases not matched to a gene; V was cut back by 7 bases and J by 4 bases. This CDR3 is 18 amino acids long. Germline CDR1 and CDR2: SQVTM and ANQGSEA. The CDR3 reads CSAGGPGQGAGGANVLTF. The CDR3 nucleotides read TGCAGCGCTGGGGGACCGGGACAGGGGGCAGGGGGGGCCAACGTCCTGACTTTC.

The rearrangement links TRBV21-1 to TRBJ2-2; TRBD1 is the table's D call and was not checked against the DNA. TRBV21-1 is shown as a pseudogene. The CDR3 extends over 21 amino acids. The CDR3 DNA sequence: TGTGCCAGCAACGATTCGCAGGGGACCGGGACCCACATTATGCACACCGGGGAGCTGTTTTTT. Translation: CASNDSQGTGTHIMHTGELFF.

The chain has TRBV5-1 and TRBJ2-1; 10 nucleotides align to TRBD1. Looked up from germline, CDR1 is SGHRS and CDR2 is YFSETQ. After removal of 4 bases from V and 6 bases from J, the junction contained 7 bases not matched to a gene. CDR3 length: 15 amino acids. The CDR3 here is CASSPRTGGGNEQFF. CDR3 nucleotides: TGCGCCAGCAGCCCAAGGACAGGGGGTGGCAATGAGCAGTTCTTC.

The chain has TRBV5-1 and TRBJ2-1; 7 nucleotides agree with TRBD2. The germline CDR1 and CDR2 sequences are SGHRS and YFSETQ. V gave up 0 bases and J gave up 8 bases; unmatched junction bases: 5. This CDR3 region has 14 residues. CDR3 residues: CASSLVAGVDEQFF. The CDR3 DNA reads TGCGCCAGCAGCTTGGTGGCGGGAGTCGATGAGCAGTTCTTC.

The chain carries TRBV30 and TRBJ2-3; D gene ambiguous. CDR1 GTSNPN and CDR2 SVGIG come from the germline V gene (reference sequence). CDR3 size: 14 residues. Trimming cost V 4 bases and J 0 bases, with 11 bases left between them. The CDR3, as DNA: TGTGCCTGGACCCAACTAACTAGCACAGATACGCAGTATTTT. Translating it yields CAWTQLTSTDTQYF.

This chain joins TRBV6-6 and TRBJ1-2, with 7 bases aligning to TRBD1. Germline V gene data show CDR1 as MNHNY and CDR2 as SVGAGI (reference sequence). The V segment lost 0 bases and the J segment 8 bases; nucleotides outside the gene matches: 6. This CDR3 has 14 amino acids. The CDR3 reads CASSYSGTGVGYTF. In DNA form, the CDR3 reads TGTGCCAGCAGTTACTCCGGTACAGGGGTAGGCTACACCTTC.

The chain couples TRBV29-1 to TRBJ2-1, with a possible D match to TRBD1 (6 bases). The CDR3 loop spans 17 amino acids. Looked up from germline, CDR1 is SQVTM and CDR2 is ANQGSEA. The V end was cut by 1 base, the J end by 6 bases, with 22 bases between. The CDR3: CSVEGNGAGDRFNEQFF. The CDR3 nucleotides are TGCAGCGTTGAAGGTAATGGTGCAGGGGATAGATTCAATGAGCAGTTCTTC.